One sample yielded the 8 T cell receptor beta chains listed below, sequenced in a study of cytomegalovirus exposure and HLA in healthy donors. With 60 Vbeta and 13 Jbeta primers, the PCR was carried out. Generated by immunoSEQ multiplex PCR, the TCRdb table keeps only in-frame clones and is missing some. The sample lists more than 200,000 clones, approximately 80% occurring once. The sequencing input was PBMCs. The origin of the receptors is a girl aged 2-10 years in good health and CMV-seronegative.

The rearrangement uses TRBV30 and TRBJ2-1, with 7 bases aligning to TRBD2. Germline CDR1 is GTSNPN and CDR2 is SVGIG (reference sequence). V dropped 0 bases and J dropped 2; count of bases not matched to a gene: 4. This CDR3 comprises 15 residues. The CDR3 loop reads CAWSVTGGPYNEQFF. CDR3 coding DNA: TGTGCCTGGAGTGTTACGGGAGGCCCCTACAATGAGCAGTTCTTC.

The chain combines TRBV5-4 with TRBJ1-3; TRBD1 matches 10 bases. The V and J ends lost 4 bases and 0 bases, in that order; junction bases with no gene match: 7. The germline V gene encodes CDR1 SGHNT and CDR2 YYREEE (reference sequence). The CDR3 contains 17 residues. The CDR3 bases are TGTGCCAGCAGCGCCGGGACAGGGGCCGACTCTGGAAACACCATATATTTT. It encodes CASSAGTGADSGNTIYF.

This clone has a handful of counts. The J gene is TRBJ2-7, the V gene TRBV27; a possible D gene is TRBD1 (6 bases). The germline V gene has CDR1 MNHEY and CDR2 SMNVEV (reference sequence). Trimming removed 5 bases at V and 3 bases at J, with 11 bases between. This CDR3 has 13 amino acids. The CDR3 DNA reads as TGTGCCAGCAGTATGCAGGGGAACTACGAGCAGTACTTC. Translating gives CASSMQGNYEQYF.

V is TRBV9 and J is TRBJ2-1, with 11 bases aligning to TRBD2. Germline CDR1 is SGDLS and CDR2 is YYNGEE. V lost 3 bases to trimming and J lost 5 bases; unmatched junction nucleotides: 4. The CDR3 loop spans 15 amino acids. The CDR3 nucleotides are TGTGCCAGCAGCGCTAGCGGGGGGCTCAACAATGAGCAGTTCTTC. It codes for CASSASGGLNNEQFF.

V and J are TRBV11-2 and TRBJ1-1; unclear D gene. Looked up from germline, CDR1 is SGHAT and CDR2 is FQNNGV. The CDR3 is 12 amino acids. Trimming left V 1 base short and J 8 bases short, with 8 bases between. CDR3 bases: TGTGCCAGCAGCTTAGTGCGTCCCGAAGCTTTCTTT. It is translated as CASSLVRPEAFF. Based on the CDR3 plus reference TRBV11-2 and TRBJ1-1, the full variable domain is EAGVAQSPRYKIIEKRQSVAFWCNPISGHATLYWYQQILGQGPKLLIQFQNNGVVDDSQLPKDRFSAERLKGVDSTLKIQPAKLEDSAVYLCASSLVRPEAFFGQGTRLTVV.

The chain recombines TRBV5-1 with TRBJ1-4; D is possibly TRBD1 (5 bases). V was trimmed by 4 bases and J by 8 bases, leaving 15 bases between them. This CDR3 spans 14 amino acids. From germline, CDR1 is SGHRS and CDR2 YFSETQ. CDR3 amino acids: CASSPGNGEEKLFF. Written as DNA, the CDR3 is TGCGCCAGCAGCCCAGGGAATGGGGAAGAAAAACTGTTTTTT.

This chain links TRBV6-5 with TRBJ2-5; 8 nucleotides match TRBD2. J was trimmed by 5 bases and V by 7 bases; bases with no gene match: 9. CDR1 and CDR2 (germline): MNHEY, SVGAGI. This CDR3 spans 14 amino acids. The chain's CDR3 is CASMFRPSGETQYF. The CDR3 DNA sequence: TGTGCCAGCATGTTCCGTCCTAGCGGGGAGACCCAGTACTTC.

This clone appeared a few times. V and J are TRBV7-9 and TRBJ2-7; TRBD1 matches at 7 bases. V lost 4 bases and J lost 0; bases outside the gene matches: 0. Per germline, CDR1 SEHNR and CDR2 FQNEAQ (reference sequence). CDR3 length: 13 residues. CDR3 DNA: TGTGCCAGCAGCTGGGACAGCTCCTACGAGCAGTACTTC. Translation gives CASSWDSSYEQYF.